The entry below gives a single TCR beta chain sequence along with its context. Its antigen is still unknown. These data are taken from a study of T cell responses to AZD1222 COVID-19 vaccine. Whole-study findings and limits: Females outnumbered males among donors, who were mostly white British; clonal diversity was possibly underestimated. Regions left unmutated in variants are reportedly the target of nearly half of spike-specific TCRs. Only a handful of AZD1222 recipients tested seropositive at baseline.

Sequencing was performed with immunoSEQ multiplex PCR; in TCRdb, only in-frame clones are kept and a portion is missing. The data hold under 200,000 clones, with 85% to 95% observed a single time. Germline loops: CDR1 SGHAT, CDR2 FQNNGV. The CDR3 is 15 amino acids. The germline V and J ends were trimmed by 4 bases and 3 bases, with 13 bases remaining between them. V is TRBV11-2 and J is TRBJ2-1, with a possible D match to TRBD2 (6 bases). This specimen was peripheral blood, taken on day 0 of AZD1222 vaccination. The origin of this receptor is an adult in good health. DNA for the CDR3: TGTGCCAGCAGCTCCAGGTCCGGGGGCTACAATGAGCAGTTCTTC. Translated: CASSSRSGGYNEQFF.